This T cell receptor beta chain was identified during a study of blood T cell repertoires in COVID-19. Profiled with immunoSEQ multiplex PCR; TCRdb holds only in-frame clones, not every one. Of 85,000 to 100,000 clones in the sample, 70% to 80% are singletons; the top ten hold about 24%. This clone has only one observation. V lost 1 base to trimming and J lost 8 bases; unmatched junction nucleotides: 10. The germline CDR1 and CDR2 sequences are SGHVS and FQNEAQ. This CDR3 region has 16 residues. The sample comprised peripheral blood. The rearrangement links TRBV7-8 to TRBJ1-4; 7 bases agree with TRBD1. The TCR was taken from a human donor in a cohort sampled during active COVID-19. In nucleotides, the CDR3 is TGTGCCAGCAGCTTAGGGAGACAGGGTCGGGAGGAAAAACTGTTTTTT. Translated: CASSLGRQGREEKLFF.